This T cell receptor beta chain originates from a study of blood T cell dynamics during melanoma immunotherapy. Sequencing was performed with immunoSEQ multiplex PCR; in TCRdb, only in-frame clones are kept and a portion is missing. There are about 8,600 clones in the sample; approximately 85% occur only once, and 1% to 1.2% lies in the top ten. Concerning this clone itself: Its antigen remains unidentified.

Study findings and constraints: It remained unknown if the driving T cell clones were melanoma-specific.

Deletions cut 4 bases from V and 3 bases from J, with 12 bases between. CDR1 is MRHNA, CDR2 SNTAGT, per germline. The CDR3 runs to 15 residues. Time point of the sample: week 3, after first cycle of checkpoint inhibitor. Prior systemic cancer therapy, immunosuppressant use and other active malignancies excluded patients. The chain is built from TRBV6-4 and TRBJ1-4; maybe TRBD1 (6 bases). The input for sequencing was blood, taken from a patient treated with checkpoint blockade. The clonotype comes from a human donor with melanoma. CDR3 in amino acids: CASSAEQGSNEKLFF. CDR3 in DNA: TGTGCCAGCAGTGCCGAACAGGGATCTAATGAAAAACTGTTTTTT.